Here is one T cell receptor (beta chain) with its context. The antigen is not known. These data belong to a study of T cells expressing NK-cell markers. General observations from the study: Each of roughly six donors carried dominant NKG2C+ clonotypes accounting for about 1.0-8% of CD8+ T cells.

5'RACE template switching built TCR beta cDNA with unique molecular identifiers. TCRdb re-called the 5' RACE reads and shows each CDR3 protein once, DNA omitted. Seen in this sample are some 120,000 distinct CDR3 sequences; the ten most common clones hold around 20%. Germline CDR1 reads MNHEY; CDR2 reads SVGEGT. The CDR3 runs 16 residues. The sequencing sample was made of blood T cells: a sorted CD56 or NKG2C T cell subset, CD4+ or CD8+ T cells, or bulk PBMC T cells (not recorded which). The chain links TRBV6-2 or TRBV6-3 to TRBJ2-3; without DNA, the TCRdb call of TRBD1 cannot be checked. The TCR originated in a woman aged 18 to 75 in good health. The CDR3 protein is CASSYSSGGGTDTQYF.